This T cell receptor beta chain was retrieved from a study of cytomegalovirus exposure and HLA in healthy donors. Looked up from germline, CDR1 is SGHVS and CDR2 is FNYEAQ. CDR3 size: 12 residues. The ends were cut back, 5 bases at V and 8 bases at J, with 12 bases in the middle. The PCR made use of 60 Vbeta and 13 Jbeta primers. Here immunoSEQ multiplex PCR was the method, and the copy in TCRdb shows in-frame clones only, minus some. The data show about 220,000 clones, with around 80% seen just once and 0.63% held by the top ten. Sequencing input: PBMCs. The V and J genes are TRBV7-6 and TRBJ1-2; no reliable D call. This TCR was recovered from a man between 18 and 35 years old in good health and CMV-seronegative. The CDR3 reads CASSPRAGGYTF. CDR3 bases: TGTGCCAGCAGCCCACGGGCGGGCGGCTACACCTTC.